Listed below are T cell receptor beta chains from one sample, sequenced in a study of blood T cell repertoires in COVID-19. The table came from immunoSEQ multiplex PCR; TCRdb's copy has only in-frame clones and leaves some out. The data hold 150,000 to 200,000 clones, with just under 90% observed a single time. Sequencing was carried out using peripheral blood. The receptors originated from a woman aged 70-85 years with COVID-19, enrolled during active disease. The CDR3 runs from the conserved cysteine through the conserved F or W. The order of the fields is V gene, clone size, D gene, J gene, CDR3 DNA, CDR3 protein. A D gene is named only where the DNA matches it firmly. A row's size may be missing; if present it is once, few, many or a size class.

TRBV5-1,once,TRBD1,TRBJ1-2,TGCGCCAGCAGCTCGGACAGGGGGCCTGGCTACACCTTC,CASSSDRGPGYTF
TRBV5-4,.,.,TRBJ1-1,TGTGCCAGCAGCTTGGTGGGAGCGAACACTGAAGCTTTCTTT,CASSLVGANTEAFF
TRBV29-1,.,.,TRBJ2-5,TGCAGCGTTCTCAGGGAAGAGACCCAGTACTTC,CSVLREETQYF
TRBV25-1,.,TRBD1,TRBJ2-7,TGTGCCAGCAGTGAACGTTTCCGGGACAGGGGGCGATACGAGCAGTACTTC,CASSERFRDRGRYEQYF
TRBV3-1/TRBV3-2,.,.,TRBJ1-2,TGTGCCAGCAGCCAATTAGGGGATGCCTATGGCTACACCTTC,CASSQLGDAYGYTF
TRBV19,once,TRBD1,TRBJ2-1,TGTGCCAGTAGTGCGGGACAGGGTGATGAGCAGTTCTTC,CASSAGQGDEQFF
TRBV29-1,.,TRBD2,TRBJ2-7,TGCAGCGTACTAGCGGGAGGGTACGAGCAGTACTTC,CSVLAGGYEQYF
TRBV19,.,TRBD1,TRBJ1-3,TGTGCCAGTAGGATGGGACAGGGTCCTGGAAACACCATATATTTT,CASRMGQGPGNTIYF
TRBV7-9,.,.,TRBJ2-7,TGTGCCAGCAGCCTCGGGACATTTGTTGAGCAGTACTTC,CASSLGTFVEQYF
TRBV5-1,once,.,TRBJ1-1,TGCGCCAGCAGCTTGGTTAGGGGGAACACTGAAGCTTTCTTT,CASSLVRGNTEAFF
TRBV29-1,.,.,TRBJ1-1,TGCAGCACCCGGACAACCATGAACACTGAAGCTTTCTTT,CSTRTTMNTEAFF